The TCR beta chain under discussion was sequenced for a study of post-analysis software for immune sequencing data. Germline V gene data show CDR1 as SEHNR and CDR2 as FQNEAQ (reference sequence). This CDR3 comprises 16 residues. The V gene lost 5 bases and the J gene lost 1 base, with 17 bases spanning the gap. The library was made from cDNA and included unique molecular identifiers. MiXCR, applied by TCRdb to the PCR reads, yields one record per CDR3 protein. The top ten clones hold around 6.1% of a sample with about half a million distinct CDR3 sequences, roughly 34% of them seen once. Broader study findings: Elevated frequency relative to controls characterized about 5 TRBV segments in patients, TRBV5-6, TRBV5-1 and TRBV20-1 among them.

Regarding this clonotype: What it binds is not known.

The TCR sequence derives from a girl aged 2-17 years with multiple sclerosis. The gene calls are TRBV7-9 and TRBJ1-1, with D perhaps TRBD1 (6 bases). The sequenced sample consisted of blood. CDR3 bases: TGTGCCAGCAGCCTTACGAGGGGGAGGGGGAACACTGAAGCTTTCTTT. Encoded protein: CASSLTRGRGNTEAFF.